The clone carrying this TCR beta chain was recorded at least ten times. Its antigen remains unknown. Unmatched junction bases numbered 1, after V lost 4 bases and J lost 8 bases. Germline CDR1 is SGHTA and CDR2 is FQGTGA. The CDR3 contains 12 residues. The entry originates in a study of T cells in Graves' hyperthyroidism and ophthalmopathy. TCR beta CDR3 regions were amplified from RNA transcripts. TCR CDR3 regions were first amplified by RT-PCR with HTBI primers. TCRdb used MiXCR to reprocess the multiplex PCR reads, holding one entry per CDR3 protein. The data show over 400,000 distinct CDR3 sequences, roughly 15% seen once. Pregnant or lactating patients were excluded, as were those with uncontrolled infection or other autoimmune disease. Study-level points and caveats: Median prediction lead before ophthalmopathy onset was 6.5 to 7 months with the model. Most clonotypes expanded in thyroid above 0.001 were likewise present in blood.

V gene TRBV7-3 combines with J gene TRBJ2-1; 8 bases agree with TRBD1. The specimen sequenced was blood. The source is a man between 18 and 29 years old with Graves' ophthalmopathy. The chain's CDR3 is CASSSQGDEQFF. The CDR3 DNA reads as TGTGCCAGCAGCTCACAGGGGGATGAGCAGTTCTTC.